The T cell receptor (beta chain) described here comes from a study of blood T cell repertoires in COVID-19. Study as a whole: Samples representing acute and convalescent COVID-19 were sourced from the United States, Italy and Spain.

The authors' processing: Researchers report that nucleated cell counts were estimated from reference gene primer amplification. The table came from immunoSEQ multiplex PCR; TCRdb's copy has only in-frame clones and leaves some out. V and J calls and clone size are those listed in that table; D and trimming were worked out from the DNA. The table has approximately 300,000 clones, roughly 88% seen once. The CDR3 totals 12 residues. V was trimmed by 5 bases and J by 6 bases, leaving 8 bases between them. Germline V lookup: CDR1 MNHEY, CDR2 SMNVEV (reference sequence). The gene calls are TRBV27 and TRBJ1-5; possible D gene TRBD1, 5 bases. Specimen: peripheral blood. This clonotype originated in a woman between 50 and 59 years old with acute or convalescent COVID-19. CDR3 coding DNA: TGTGCCAGCAGTAGGAGGGGTCAGCCCCAGCATTTT. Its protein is CASSRRGQPQHF.